This T cell receptor beta chain was identified in a study of T cell responses to AZD1222 COVID-19 vaccine. Second-dose intervals near 4 or 12 weeks were combined. Regarding this clone: Its cognate antigen is unknown.

Here immunoSEQ multiplex PCR was the method, and the copy in TCRdb shows in-frame clones only, minus some. The sample includes about 48,000 clones, around 89% of them seen just once. J was trimmed by 4 bases and V by 1 base; bases with no gene match: 11. This CDR3 is built from 17 residues. Germline lookup yields CDR1 MDHEN and CDR2 SYDVKM. Study results and caveats: The donor group comprised mostly white British people and more females; the analysis possibly underestimated clonal diversity. Spike-specific TCR breadth and depth rose after two AZD1222 doses. Only a handful of AZD1222 recipients were seropositive at baseline.

The source was peripheral blood, collected 28 days after the second AZD1222 dose. This rearrangement joins TRBV28 to TRBJ2-5; the match to TRBD1 covers 8 bases. The receptor's source is an adult who received the AZD1222 COVID-19 vaccine. As DNA, the CDR3 is TGTGCCAGCAGTTTATTTTCCTTGGGACAGGCGGGAGAGACCCAGTACTTC. This sequence encodes CASSLFSLGQAGETQYF.